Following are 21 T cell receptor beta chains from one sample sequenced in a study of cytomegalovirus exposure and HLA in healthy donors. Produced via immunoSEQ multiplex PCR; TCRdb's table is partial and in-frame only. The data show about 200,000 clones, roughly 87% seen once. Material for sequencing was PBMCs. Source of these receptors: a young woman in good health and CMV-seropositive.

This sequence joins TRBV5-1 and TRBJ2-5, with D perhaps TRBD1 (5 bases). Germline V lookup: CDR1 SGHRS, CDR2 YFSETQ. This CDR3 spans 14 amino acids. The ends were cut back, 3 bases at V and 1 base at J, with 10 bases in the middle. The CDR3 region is CASSSTQVQETQYF. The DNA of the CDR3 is TGCGCCAGCAGCTCCACACAGGTCCAAGAGACCCAGTACTTC.

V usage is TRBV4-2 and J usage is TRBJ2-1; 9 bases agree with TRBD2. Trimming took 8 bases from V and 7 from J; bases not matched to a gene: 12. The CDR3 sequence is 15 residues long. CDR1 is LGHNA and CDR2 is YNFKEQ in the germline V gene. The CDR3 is CASGEGASGKNEQFF. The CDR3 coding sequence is TGTGCCAGCGGGGAGGGGGCTAGCGGGAAAAATGAGCAGTTCTTC.

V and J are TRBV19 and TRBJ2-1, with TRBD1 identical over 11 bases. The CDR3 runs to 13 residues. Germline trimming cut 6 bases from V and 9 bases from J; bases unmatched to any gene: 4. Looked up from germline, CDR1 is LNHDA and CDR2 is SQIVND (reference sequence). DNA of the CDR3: TGTGCCAGTAGACGGGACAGGGGGACTGAGCAGTTCTTC. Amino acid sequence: CASRRDRGTEQFF.

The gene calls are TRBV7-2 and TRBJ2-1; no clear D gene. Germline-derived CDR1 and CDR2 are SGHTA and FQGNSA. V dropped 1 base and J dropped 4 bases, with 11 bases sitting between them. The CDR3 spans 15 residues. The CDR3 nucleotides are TGTGCCAGCAGCTTAGGATCTTGGAGTTACAATGAGCAGTTCTTC. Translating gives CASSLGSWSYNEQFF.

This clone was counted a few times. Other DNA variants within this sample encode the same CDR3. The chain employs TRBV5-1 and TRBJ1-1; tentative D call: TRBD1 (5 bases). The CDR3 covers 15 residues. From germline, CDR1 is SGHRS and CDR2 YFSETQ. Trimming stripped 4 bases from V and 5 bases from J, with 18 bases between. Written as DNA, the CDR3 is TGCGCCAGCAGCGAGGACGCGGGGGTGGCAACTGAAGCTTTCTTT. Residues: CASSEDAGVATEAFF.

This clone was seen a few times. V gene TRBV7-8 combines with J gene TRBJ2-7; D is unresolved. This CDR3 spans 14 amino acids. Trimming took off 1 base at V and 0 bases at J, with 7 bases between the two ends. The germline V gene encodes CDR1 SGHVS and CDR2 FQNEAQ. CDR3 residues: CASSLVPGSYEQYF. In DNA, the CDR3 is TGTGCCAGCAGCTTAGTCCCAGGCTCCTACGAGCAGTACTTC.

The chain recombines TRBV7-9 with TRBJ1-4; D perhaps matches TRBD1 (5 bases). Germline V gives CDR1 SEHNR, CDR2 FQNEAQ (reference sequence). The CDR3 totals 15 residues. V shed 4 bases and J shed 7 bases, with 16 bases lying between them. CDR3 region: CASSSTAGVGEKLFF. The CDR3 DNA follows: TGTGCCAGCAGCTCTACAGCGGGGGTGGGTGAAAAACTGTTTTTT.

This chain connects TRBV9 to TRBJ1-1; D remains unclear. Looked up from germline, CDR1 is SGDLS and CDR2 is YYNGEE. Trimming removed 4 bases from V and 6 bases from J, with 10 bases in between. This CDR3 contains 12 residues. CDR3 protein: CASSSGRAEAFF. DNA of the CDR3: TGTGCCAGCAGCTCCGGGCGGGCTGAAGCTTTCTTT. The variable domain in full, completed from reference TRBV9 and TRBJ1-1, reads DSGVTQTPKHLITATGQRVTLRCSPRSGDLSVYWYQQSLDQGLQFLIQYYNGEERAKGNILERFSAQQFPDLHSELNLSSLELGDSALYFCASSSGRAEAFFGQGTRLTVV.

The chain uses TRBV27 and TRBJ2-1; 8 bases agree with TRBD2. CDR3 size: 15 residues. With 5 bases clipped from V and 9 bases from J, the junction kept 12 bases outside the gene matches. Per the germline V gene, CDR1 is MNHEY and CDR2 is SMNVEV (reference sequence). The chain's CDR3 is CASSVGASGSVEQFF. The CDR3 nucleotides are TGTGCCAGCAGTGTAGGGGCTAGCGGGTCTGTTGAGCAGTTCTTC.

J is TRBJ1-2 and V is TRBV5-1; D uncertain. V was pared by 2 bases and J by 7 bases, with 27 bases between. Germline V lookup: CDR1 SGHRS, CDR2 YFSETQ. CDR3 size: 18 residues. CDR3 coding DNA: TGCGCCAGCAGCTTCGGGCATTTGAACCGACCGGACTTTCTTGGCTACACCTTC. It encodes CASSFGHLNRPDFLGYTF.

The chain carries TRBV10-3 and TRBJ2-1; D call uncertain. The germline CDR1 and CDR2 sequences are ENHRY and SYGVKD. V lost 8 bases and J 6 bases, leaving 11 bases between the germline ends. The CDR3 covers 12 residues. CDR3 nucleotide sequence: TGTGCCATCGGAGTAGGAACCAATGAGCAGTTCTTC. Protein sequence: CAIGVGTNEQFF.

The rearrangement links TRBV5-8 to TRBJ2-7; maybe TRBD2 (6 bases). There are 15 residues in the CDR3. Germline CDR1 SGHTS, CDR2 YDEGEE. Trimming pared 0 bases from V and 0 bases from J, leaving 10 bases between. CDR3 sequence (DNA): TGTGCCAGCAGCTTGGGGGTTAGCGGCTCCTACGAGCAGTACTTC. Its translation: CASSLGVSGSYEQYF. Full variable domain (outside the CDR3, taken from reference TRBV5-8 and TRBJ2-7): EAGVTQSPTHLIKTRGQQATLRCSPISGHTSVYWYQQALGLGLQFLLWYDEGEERNRGNFPPRFSGRQFPNYSSELNVNALELEDSALYLCASSLGVSGSYEQYFGPGTRLTVT.

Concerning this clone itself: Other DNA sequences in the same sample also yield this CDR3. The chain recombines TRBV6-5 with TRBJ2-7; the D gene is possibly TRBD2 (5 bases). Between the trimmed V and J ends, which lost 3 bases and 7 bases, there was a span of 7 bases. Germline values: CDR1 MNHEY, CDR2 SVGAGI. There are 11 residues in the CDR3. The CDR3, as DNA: TGTGCCAGCAGTTATGGCGGGGAGCAGTACTTC. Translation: CASSYGGEQYF.

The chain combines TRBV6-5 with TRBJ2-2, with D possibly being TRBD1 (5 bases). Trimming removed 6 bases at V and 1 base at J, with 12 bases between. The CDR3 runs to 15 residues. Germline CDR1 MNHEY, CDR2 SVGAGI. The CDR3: CASSVYDRNTGELFF. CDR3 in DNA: TGTGCCAGCAGCGTATACGACAGGAACACCGGGGAGCTGTTTTTT.

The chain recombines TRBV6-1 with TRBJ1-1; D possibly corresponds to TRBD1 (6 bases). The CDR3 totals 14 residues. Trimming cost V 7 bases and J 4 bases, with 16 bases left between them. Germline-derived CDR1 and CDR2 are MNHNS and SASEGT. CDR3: CASIWNRVGTEAFF. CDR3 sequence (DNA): TGTGCCAGCATATGGAACAGGGTGGGCACTGAAGCTTTCTTT.

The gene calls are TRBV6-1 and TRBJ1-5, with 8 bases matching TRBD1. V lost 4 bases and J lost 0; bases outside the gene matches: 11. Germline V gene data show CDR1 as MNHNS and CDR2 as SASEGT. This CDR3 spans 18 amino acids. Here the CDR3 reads CASSGGSDRGYSNQPQHF. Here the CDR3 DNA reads TGTGCCAGCAGTGGGGGGTCCGACAGGGGCTATAGCAATCAGCCCCAGCATTTT.

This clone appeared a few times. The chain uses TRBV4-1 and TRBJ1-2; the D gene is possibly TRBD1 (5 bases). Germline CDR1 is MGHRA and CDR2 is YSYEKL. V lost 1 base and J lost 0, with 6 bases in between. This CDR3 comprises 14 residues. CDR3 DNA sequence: TGCGCCAGCAGCCAAGGGGGCTCTAACTATGGCTACACCTTC. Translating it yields CASSQGGSNYGYTF.

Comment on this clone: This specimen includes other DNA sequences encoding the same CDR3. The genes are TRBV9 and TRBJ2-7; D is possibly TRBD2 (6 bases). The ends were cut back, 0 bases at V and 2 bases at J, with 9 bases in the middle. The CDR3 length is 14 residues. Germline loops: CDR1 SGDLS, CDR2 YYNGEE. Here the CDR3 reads CASSVGAGTYEQYF. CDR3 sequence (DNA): TGTGCCAGCAGCGTAGGGGCGGGGACCTACGAGCAGTACTTC.

The CDR3 spells CASSGDRNQPQHF. The CDR3 DNA sequence: TGTGCCAGCTCTGGAGACCGCAATCAGCCCCAGCATTTT. The rearrangement links TRBV18 to TRBJ1-5; D remains ambiguous. Germline V gives CDR1 KGHSH, CDR2 LQKENI. CDR3 size: 13 residues. Trimming took 6 bases from V and 2 from J, leaving 8 bases between them.

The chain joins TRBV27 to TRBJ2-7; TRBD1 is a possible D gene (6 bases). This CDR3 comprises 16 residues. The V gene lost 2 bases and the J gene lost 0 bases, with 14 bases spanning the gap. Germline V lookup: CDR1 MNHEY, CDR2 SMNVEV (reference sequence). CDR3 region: CASSLKSGTYSYEQYF. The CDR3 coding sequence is TGTGCCAGCAGTTTAAAATCCGGGACATACTCCTACGAGCAGTACTTC.

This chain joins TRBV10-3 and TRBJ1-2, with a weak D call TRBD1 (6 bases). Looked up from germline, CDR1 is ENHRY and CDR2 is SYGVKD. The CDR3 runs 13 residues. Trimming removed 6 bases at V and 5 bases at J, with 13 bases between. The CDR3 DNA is TGTGCCATCAGGCCAGAGAGGGGGTATGGCTACACCTTC. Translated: CAIRPERGYGYTF.